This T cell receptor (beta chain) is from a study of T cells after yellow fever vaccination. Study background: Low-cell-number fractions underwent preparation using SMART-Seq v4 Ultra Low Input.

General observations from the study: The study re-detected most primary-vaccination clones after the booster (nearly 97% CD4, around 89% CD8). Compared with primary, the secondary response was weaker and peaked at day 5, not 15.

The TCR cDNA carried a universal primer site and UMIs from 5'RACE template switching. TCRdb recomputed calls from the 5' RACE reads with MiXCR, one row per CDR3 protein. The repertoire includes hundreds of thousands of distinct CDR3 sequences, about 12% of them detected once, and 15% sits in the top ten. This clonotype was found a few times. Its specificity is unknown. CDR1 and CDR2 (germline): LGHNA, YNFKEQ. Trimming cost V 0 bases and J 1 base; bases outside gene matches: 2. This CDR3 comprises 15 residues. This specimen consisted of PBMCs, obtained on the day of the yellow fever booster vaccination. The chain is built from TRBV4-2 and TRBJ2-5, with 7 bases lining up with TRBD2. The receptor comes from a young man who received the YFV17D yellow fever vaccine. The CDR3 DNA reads TGTGCCAGCAGCCAAGATCCGGGAGGCCAAGAGACCCAGTACTTC. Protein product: CASSQDPGGQETQYF.